This TCR beta chain is drawn from a study of identical twins. With regard to this clonotype: As yet, its antigen is unknown.

The study's findings and limits: Where beta out-of-frame sequences were concerned, excess twin sharing was weaker. Low generation-probability sequences were in excess among twin-shared out-of-frame alpha sequences. High-abundance cord blood beta clonotypes had fewer insertions; memory repertoires showed none.

The CDR3 runs 16 residues. Unmatched junction bases numbered 7, after V lost 4 bases and J lost 2 bases. The germline V gene encodes CDR1 LGHDT and CDR2 YNNKEL (reference sequence). Carrying unique molecular identifiers, the cDNA also gained a universal primer site through template switching. Each CDR3 protein gets one entry after TCRdb re-called the 5' RACE reads with MiXCR. Here the sample spans some 1,600,000 distinct CDR3 sequences, 25% to 35% being singletons. The sequenced sample was cord blood. The clonotype was recovered from a newborn girl in good health. The gene calls are TRBV3-1 and TRBJ2-5, with TRBD2 matching over 10 bases. The CDR3 sequence is CASSLPILAGQETQYF. The CDR3 bases are TGTGCCAGCAGCCTCCCGATACTAGCGGGACAAGAGACCCAGTACTTC.